There are a few counts of the clone carrying this T cell receptor (beta chain). As yet, its antigen is unknown. Trimming removed 1 base from V and 0 bases from J, with 13 bases in between. The germline V gene encodes CDR1 SGHTA and CDR2 FQGNSA. The CDR3 covers 16 residues. TCRdb reanalysed the 5' RACE reads using MiXCR and keeps one entry per CDR3 protein. Counted here are about 160,000 distinct CDR3 sequences, over 7% occurring once; the ten biggest clones make up about a third. The sample is drawn from a study of T cells after yellow fever vaccination. Study details: Those fractions that held only low numbers of cells were prepared using the SMART-Seq v4 Ultra Low Input RNA kit.

General study findings and limits: CD4 and CD8 compartments shared a small share of clonotypes. The secondary response was weaker but peaked faster, day 5 versus 15.

The chain recombines TRBV7-2 with TRBJ2-7; D unresolved. The sequencing used CD8+ T cells sorted from PBMCs, collected 45 days after the yellow fever booster vaccination. This clonotype was sampled from a man aged 18 to 30 who received the YFV17D yellow fever vaccine. The CDR3 sequence is CASSLDLRPLSYEQYF. For the CDR3, the DNA is TGTGCCAGCAGCTTAGATTTGCGGCCCCTCTCCTACGAGCAGTACTTC.